This T cell receptor (beta chain) was sequenced for a study of T cells in women clearing cervical HPV infection. Study summary: Blood came at first lesion visit for cases, post-clearance for controls. Cases' blood sampling followed lesion detection by median about 21 weeks (90 to 200). Study findings and constraints: CIN3+ cases had significantly higher TCR repertoire richness than controls, but evenness did not differ. Richness plus V gene abundances separated cases from controls with AUC over 0.8.

Germline V gene sequence: CDR1 MNHEY, CDR2 SVGEGT. The CDR3 extends over 11 amino acids. Profiling relied on immunoSEQ multiplex PCR, and the TCRdb table lists in-frame clones only, not all of them. This repertoire includes some 24,000 clones. Worth noting for this clone: The target antigen is unknown. The read terminates 3 residues before the CDR3 end, so the remaining end is supplied by the germline J gene.

The chain joins TRBV6-2 or TRBV6-3 to TRBJ1-2; the D is unclear. Input material: blood buffy coat. This receptor was obtained from a woman between 18 and 75 years old with a cervical HPV16 infection that either progressed to CIN3+ or cleared (not recorded which). CDR3: CASADSYDYTF. The covered CDR3 bases are TGTGCCAGCGCAGACTCCTACGAC.